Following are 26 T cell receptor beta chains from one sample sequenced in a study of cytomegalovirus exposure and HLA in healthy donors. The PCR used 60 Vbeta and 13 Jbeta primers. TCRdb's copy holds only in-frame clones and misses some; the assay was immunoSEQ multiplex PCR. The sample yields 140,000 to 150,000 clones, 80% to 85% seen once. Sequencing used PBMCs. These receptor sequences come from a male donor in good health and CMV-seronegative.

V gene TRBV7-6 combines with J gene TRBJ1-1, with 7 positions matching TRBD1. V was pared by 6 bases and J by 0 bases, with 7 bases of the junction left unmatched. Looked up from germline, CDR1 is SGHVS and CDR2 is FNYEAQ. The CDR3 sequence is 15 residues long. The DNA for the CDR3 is TGTGCCAGCAGTAAATCGACAGGGCTGAACACTGAAGCTTTCTTT. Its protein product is CASSKSTGLNTEAFF.

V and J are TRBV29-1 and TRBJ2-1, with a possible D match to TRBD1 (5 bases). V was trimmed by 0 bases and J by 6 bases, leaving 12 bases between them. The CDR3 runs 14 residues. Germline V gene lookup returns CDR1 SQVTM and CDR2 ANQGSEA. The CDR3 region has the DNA TGCAGCGTTGAAGAAGGACAACGGATCAATGAGCAGTTCTTC. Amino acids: CSVEEGQRINEQFF.

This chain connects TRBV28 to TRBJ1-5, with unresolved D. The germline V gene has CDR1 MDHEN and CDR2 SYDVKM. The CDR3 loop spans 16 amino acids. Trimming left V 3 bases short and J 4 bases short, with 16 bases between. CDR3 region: CASSLSKRAGNQPQHF. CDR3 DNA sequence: TGTGCCAGCAGTTTGTCTAAGAGGGCTGGTAATCAGCCCCAGCATTTT.

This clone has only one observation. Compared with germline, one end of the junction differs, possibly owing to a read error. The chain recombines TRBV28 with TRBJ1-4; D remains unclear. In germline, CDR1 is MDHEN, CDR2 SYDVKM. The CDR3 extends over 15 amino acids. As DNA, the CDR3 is TGTGCCAGCAGTTCCACCGCAGAAAGTTGGAGATTGGAGACTTTT. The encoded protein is CASSSTAESWRLETF.

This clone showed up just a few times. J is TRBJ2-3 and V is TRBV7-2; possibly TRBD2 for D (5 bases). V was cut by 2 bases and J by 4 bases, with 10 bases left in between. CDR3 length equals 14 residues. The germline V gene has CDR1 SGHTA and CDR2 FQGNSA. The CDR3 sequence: CASSLQLAADTQYF. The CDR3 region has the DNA TGTGCCAGCAGCTTACAGCTAGCCGCAGATACGCAGTATTTT.

The CDR3 is CATSRSGKSNTGELFF. The CDR3 region has the DNA TGTGCCACCAGCAGATCCGGGAAATCAAACACCGGGGAGCTGTTTTTT. The V call is TRBV15, the J call TRBJ2-2; weak D call: TRBD2 (5 bases). Between the trimmed V and J ends, which lost 2 bases and 2 bases, there was a span of 12 bases. In germline, CDR1 is LNHNV, CDR2 YYDKDF (reference sequence). CDR3 length: 16 residues.

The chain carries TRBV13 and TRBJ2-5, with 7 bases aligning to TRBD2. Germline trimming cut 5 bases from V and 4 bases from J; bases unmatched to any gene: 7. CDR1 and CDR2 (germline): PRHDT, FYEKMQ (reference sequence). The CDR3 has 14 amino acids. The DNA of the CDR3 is TGTGCCAGCAGCCCTAGGACTAGACGAGAGACCCAGTACTTC. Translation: CASSPRTRRETQYF.

In DNA form, the CDR3 reads TGTGCCAGCAGTTTTTACAGGGAATCCTACGAGCAGTACTTC. Translating it yields CASSFYRESYEQYF. V usage is TRBV27 and J usage is TRBJ2-7, with D possibly matching TRBD1 (6 bases). V was shortened by 3 bases and J by 1 base, with 10 bases between the two germline ends. This CDR3 is 14 amino acids long. Germline CDR1 MNHEY, CDR2 SMNVEV (reference sequence).

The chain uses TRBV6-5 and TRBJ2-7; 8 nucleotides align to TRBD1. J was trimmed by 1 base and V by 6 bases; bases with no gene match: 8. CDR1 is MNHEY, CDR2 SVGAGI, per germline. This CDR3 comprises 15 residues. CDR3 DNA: TGTGCCAGCAGGGGCACAGGGGGTCATTCCTACGAGCAGTACTTC. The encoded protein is CASRGTGGHSYEQYF.

The CDR3 DNA follows: TGTGCCAGCAGCCCACATGAGGTCGACACTGAAGCTTTCTTT. Translation: CASSPHEVDTEAFF. V and J are TRBV2 and TRBJ1-1; D gene ambiguous. Trimming left V 6 bases short and J 3 bases short, with 14 bases between. This CDR3 comprises 14 residues. Germline V gives CDR1 SNHLY, CDR2 FYNNEI.

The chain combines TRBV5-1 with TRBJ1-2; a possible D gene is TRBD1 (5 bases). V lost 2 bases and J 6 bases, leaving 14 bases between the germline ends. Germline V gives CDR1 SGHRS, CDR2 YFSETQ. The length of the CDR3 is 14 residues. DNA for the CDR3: TGCGCCAGCAGCTTAGGTGGCCAGGGCGATGGCTACACCTTC. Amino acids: CASSLGGQGDGYTF.

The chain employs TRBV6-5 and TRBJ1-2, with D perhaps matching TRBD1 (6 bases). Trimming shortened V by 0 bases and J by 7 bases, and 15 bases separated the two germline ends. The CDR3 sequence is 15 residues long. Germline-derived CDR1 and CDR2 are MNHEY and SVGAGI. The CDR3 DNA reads TGTGCCAGCAGTTACTCAGCGGGGGGCTCTTCTGGCTACACCTTC. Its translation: CASSYSAGGSSGYTF.

CDR3 sequence reads: CASSPGEGQGTYEQYF. The CDR3 DNA reads TGTGCCAGCAGCCCAGGGGAGGGACAGGGAACCTACGAGCAGTACTTC. The chain is built from TRBV7-9 and TRBJ2-7, with 9 bases that match TRBD1. V trimming: 5 bases; J trimming: 2 bases; junction bases outside the gene matches: 10. The CDR3 contains 16 residues. Germline CDR1 and CDR2: SEHNR and FQNEAQ (reference sequence).

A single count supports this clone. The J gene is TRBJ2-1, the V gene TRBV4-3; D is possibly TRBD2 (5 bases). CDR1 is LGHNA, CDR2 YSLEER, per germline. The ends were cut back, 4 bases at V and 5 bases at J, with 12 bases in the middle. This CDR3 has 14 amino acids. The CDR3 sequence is CASSPHLRDNEQFF. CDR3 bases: TGCGCCAGCAGCCCTCACTTGAGGGACAATGAGCAGTTCTTC.

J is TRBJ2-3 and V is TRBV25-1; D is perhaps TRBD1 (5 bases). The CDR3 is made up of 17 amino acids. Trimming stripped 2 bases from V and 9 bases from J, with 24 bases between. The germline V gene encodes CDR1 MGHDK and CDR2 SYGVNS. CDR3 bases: TGTGCCAGCAGTGAACATCGGCTTGGGGCCACGAGAGACACGCAGTATTTT. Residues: CASSEHRLGATRDTQYF.

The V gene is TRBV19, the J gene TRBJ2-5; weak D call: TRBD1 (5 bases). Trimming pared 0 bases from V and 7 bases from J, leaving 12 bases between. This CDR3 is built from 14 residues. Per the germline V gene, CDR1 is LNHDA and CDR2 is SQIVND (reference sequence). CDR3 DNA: TGTGCCAGTAGTATAGAGGGCCTTAGGGGGACCCAGTACTTC. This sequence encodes CASSIEGLRGTQYF. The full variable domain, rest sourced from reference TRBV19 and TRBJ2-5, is DGGITQSPKYLFRKEGQNVTLSCEQNLNHDAMYWYRQDPGQGLRLIYYSQIVNDFQKGDIAEGYSVSREKKESFPLTVTSAQKNPTAFYLCASSIEGLRGTQYFGPGTRLLVL.

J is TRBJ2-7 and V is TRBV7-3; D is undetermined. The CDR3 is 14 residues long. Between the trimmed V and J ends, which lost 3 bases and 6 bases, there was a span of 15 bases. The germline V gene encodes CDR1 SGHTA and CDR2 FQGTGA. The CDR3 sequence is CASSFSPPPGEQYF. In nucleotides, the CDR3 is TGTGCCAGCAGCTTTTCTCCCCCGCCGGGCGAGCAGTACTTC.

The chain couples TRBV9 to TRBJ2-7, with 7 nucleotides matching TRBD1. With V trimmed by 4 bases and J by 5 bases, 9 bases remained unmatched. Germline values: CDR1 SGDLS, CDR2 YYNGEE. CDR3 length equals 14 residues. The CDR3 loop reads CASSPRQGRNEQYF. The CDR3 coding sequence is TGTGCCAGCAGCCCTCGACAGGGACGAAACGAGCAGTACTTC.

CDR3: CASSPGLEYRTGELFF. In DNA form, the CDR3 reads TGTGCCAGCAGTCCGGGACTAGAGTATCGGACCGGGGAGCTGTTTTTT. This chain links TRBV5-4 with TRBJ2-2, with TRBD2 identical over 8 bases. Looked up from germline, CDR1 is SGHNT and CDR2 is YYREEE (reference sequence). CDR3 length equals 16 residues. Trimming removed 5 bases from V and 5 bases from J; junction bases left unmatched: 11.

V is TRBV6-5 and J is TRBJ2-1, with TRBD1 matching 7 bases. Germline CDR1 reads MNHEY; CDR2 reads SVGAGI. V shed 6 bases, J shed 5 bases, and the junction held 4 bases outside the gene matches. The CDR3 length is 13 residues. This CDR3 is CASRTGVNNEQFF. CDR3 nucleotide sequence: TGTGCCAGCAGAACAGGGGTCAACAATGAGCAGTTCTTC.

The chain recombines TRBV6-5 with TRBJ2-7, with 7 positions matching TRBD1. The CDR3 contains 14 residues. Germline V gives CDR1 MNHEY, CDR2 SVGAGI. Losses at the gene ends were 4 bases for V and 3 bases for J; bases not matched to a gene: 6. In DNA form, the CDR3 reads TGTGCCAGCAGTTTAGGACAGGAGAACTACGAGCAGTACTTC. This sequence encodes CASSLGQENYEQYF.

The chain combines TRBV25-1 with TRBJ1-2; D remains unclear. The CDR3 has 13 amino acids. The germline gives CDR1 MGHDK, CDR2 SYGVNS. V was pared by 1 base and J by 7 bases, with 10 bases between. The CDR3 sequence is CASSESNVGGYTF. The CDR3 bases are TGTGCCAGCAGTGAATCAAACGTCGGTGGCTACACCTTC.

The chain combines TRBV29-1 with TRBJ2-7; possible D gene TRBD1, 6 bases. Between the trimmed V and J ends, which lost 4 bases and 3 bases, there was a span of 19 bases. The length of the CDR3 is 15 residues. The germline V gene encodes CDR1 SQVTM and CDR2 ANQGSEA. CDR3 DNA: TGCAGCGTTGCAGGTCGGCAGGGGTTTGGCTACGAGCAGTACTTC. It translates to CSVAGRQGFGYEQYF.

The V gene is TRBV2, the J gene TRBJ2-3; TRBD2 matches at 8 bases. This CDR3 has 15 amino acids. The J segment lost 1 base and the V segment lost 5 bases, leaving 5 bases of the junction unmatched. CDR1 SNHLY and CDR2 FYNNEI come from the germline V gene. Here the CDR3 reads CASSLAGHRTDTQYF. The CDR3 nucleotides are TGTGCCAGCAGTCTAGCGGGTCACCGCACAGATACGCAGTATTTT.

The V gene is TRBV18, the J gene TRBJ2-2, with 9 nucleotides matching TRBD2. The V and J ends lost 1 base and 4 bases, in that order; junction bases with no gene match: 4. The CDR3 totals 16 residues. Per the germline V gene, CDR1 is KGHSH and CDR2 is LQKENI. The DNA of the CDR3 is TGTGCCAGCTCACCACGTAGCGGGGGAAGCACCGGGGAGCTGTTTTTT. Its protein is CASSPRSGGSTGELFF.

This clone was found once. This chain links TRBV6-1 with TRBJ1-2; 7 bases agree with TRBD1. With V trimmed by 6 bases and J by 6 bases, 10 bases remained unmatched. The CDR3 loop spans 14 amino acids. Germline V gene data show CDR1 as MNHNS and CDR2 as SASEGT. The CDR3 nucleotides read TGTGCCAGCAGCGCCTTTGGGACAGAGAATGGCTACACCTTC. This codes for CASSAFGTENGYTF.